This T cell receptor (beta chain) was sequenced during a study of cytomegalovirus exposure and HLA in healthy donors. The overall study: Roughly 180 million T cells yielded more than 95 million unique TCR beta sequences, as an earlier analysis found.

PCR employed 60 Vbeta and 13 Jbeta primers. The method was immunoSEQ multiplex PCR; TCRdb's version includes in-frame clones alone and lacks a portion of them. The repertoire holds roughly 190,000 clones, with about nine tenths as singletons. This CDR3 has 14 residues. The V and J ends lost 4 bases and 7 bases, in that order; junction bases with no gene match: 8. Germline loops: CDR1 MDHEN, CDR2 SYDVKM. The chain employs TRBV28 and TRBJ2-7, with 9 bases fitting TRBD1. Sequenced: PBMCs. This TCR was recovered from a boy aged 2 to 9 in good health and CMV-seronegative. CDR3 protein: CASSSLGTGFEQYF. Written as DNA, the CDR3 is TGTGCCAGCAGTTCCCTCGGGACAGGGTTTGAGCAGTACTTC.